A single sample is the source of the 32 T cell receptor beta chains below, sequenced in a study of shared clonotypes between healthy human individuals. Clones were sequenced by immunoSEQ multiplex PCR, and TCRdb holds only the in-frame ones, with some missing. The sample holds 600,000 to 750,000 clones, around 90% seen once. The sample was memory CD8+ T cells from PBMCs. The subset was: CD45RO+ cells pooled with CCR7-negative TemRA cells. The receptors come from a man aged 18 to 35 in good health. Some clones in this sample may be carry-over from other donors' samples.

The chain couples TRBV25-1 to TRBJ2-1; D unresolved. With 6 bases removed from V and 0 bases from J, the gap between germline ends came to 6 bases. Germline lookup yields CDR1 MGHDK and CDR2 SYGVNS. The CDR3 length is 13 residues. The CDR3 loop is CASSQNSYNEQFF. Written as DNA, the CDR3 is TGTGCCAGCAGCCAGAACTCCTACAATGAGCAGTTCTTC. Supplemented by reference TRBV25-1 and TRBJ2-1, the full variable domain reads EADIYQTPRYLVIGTGKKITLECSQTMGHDKMYWYQQDPGMELHLIHYSYGVNSTEKGDLSSESTVSRIRTEHFPLTLESARPSHTSQYLCASSQNSYNEQFFGPGTRLTVL.

This clone was recorded many times. The V and J genes are TRBV30 and TRBJ2-1, with TRBD1 matching over 10 bases. This CDR3 has 16 amino acids. Germline V gene data show CDR1 as GTSNPN and CDR2 as SVGIG (reference sequence). The junction had 16 bases not matched to a gene; V was cut back by 6 bases and J by 8 bases. CDR3 bases: TGTGCCTGCTCCGCCGAGGGGGGGACAGGGGCTCATGAGCAGTTCTTC. Translating gives CACSAEGGTGAHEQFF.

The chain combines TRBV10-2 with TRBJ2-1, with 12 bases lining up with TRBD2. Germline CDR1 and CDR2: WSHSY and SAAADI. CDR3 length equals 15 residues. V dropped 3 bases and J dropped 6; count of bases not matched to a gene: 3. The CDR3 DNA reads TGCGCCAGCAGTGAACGGACTAGCGGGACCAATGAGCAGTTCTTC. Translation: CASSERTSGTNEQFF.

The chain uses TRBV27 and TRBJ2-7; no definite D call. The germline V and J ends were trimmed by 3 bases and 1 base, with 7 bases remaining between them. Germline assignment: CDR1 MNHEY and CDR2 SMNVEV (reference sequence). This CDR3 contains 13 residues. The CDR3 protein is CASSFMASYEQYF. The CDR3 bases are TGTGCCAGCAGTTTTATGGCTTCCTACGAGCAGTACTTC.

This chain uses TRBV7-9 with TRBJ1-2, with D possibly matching TRBD1 (5 bases). The CDR3 is 16 amino acids. Between the trimmed V and J ends, which lost 2 bases and 2 bases, there was a span of 15 bases. The V gene's germline CDR1 is SEHNR and CDR2 FQNEAQ (reference sequence). In DNA, the CDR3 is TGTGCCAGCAGCTTAAGCAGGGACTGGGCCAACTATGGCTACACCTTC. Protein product: CASSLSRDWANYGYTF.

This clone was picked up a small number of times. The chain links TRBV27 to TRBJ2-2; the D call may be TRBD1 or TRBD2 (6 bases each). CDR3 size: 14 residues. The germline CDR1 and CDR2 sequences are MNHEY and SMNVEV (reference sequence). Trimming removed 3 bases at V and 5 bases at J, with 10 bases between. The CDR3 sequence: CASSLGAGTGELFF. For the CDR3, the DNA is TGTGCCAGCAGTTTGGGGGCGGGGACCGGGGAGCTGTTTTTT.

The chain joins TRBV6-5 to TRBJ2-7; D remains ambiguous. The V gene's germline CDR1 is MNHEY and CDR2 SVGAGI. This CDR3 comprises 14 residues. Deletions cut 2 bases from V and 4 bases from J, with 12 bases between. Written as DNA, the CDR3 is TGTGCCAGCAGTTACGCGTACAGAACATACGAGCAGTACTTC. It specifies CASSYAYRTYEQYF.

V gene TRBV19 combines with J gene TRBJ2-7, with D tentatively TRBD1 (6 bases). Germline V gene lookup returns CDR1 LNHDA and CDR2 SQIVND (reference sequence). Trimming removed 3 bases at V and 5 bases at J, with 11 bases between. The CDR3 covers 13 residues. In DNA, the CDR3 is TGTGCCAGTAGTATTAGAGGGGGAGACGAGCAGTACTTC. Translation: CASSIRGGDEQYF.

This sequence joins TRBV9 and TRBJ2-5; possible D gene TRBD2, 6 bases. Trimming took 2 bases from V and 5 from J, leaving 16 bases between them. The CDR3 has 15 amino acids. Germline V gene data show CDR1 as SGDLS and CDR2 as YYNGEE. The CDR3 protein is CASSVLGGNEETQYF. As DNA, the CDR3 is TGTGCCAGCAGCGTGCTGGGCGGGAACGAGGAGACCCAGTACTTC.

The sample holds one count of this clone. This chain links TRBV19 with TRBJ1-1; D remains unclear. The CDR3 extends over 13 amino acids. Germline CDR1 LNHDA, CDR2 SQIVND (reference sequence). The V end was cut by 6 bases, the J end by 1 base, with 9 bases between. CDR3 sequence (DNA): TGTGCCAGTAGACTAAAAGGGAACACTGAAGCTTTCTTT. Translated, it gives CASRLKGNTEAFF.

This chain's CDR3 is CSTSSFYGYTF. The CDR3 nucleotides read TGCAGCACCAGTTCTTTCTATGGCTACACCTTC. This chain links TRBV29-1 with TRBJ1-2, with unresolved D. Trimming removed 8 bases from V and 4 bases from J, with 11 bases in between. The CDR3 length is 11 residues. The germline CDR1 and CDR2 sequences are SQVTM and ANQGSEA.

V usage is TRBV7-9 and J usage is TRBJ2-7, with TRBD2 matching 11 bases. The length of the CDR3 is 15 residues. Germline CDR1 reads SEHNR; CDR2 reads FQNEAQ (reference sequence). The ends lost 8 bases at V and 6 bases at J; junction bases unmatched: 12. The CDR3 DNA reads TGTGCCAGCCGATCGATAGCGGGAGGGCCTCCCGAGCAGTACTTC. This sequence encodes CASRSIAGGPPEQYF.

Only one count was recorded for this clone. The rearrangement links TRBV15 to TRBJ2-7; no reliable D call. Trimming left V 2 bases short and J 1 base short, with 18 bases between. This CDR3 contains 17 residues. Germline V lookup: CDR1 LNHNV, CDR2 YYDKDF (reference sequence). The CDR3 spells CATSRSYLRQISYEQYF. In DNA, the CDR3 is TGTGCCACCAGCAGAAGTTATCTGAGACAAATTTCCTACGAGCAGTACTTC.

The chain links TRBV28 to TRBJ2-1, with D perhaps given as TRBD1 or TRBD2 (5 bases each). The germline CDR1 and CDR2 sequences are MDHEN and SYDVKM. Trimming shortened V by 3 bases and J by 7 bases, and 10 bases separated the two germline ends. This CDR3 comprises 13 residues. The CDR3 region has the DNA TGTGCCAGCAGTTTCGAGGGGTCGAATGAGCAGTTCTTC. Protein: CASSFEGSNEQFF.

CDR3 sequence (DNA): TGTGCCAGTAGTATATTCCCGGAAATACTCACAGATACGCAGTATTTT. Translated, it gives CASSIFPEILTDTQYF. The rearrangement uses TRBV19 and TRBJ2-3; D remains unclear. The V end lost 2 bases, the J end lost 2 bases, and 14 bases lay between the germline ends. Germline V gene sequence: CDR1 LNHDA, CDR2 SQIVND (reference sequence). The CDR3 loop spans 16 amino acids.

The chain combines TRBV7-9 with TRBJ2-6; the match to TRBD1 covers 10 bases. The CDR3 has 18 residues. Germline lookup yields CDR1 SEHNR and CDR2 FQNEAQ (reference sequence). Unmatched junction bases numbered 10, after V lost 5 bases and J lost 3 bases. The CDR3 DNA follows: TGTGCCAGCAGCGAAAGACAGGGGGCGATCCATGGGGCCAACGTCCTGACTTTC. Translation: CASSERQGAIHGANVLTF.

The CDR3 DNA reads TGCGCCAGCAGCCCCCTGACCAAGGAAGCTAACTATGGCTACACCTTC. Its translation: CASSPLTKEANYGYTF. The chain combines TRBV5-1 with TRBJ1-2; D gene uncertain. Trimming left V 4 bases short and J 0 bases short, with 16 bases between. The CDR3 is 16 residues long. CDR1 and CDR2 from the germline V gene are SGHRS and YFSETQ.

CDR3 protein: CASSSLDRGGLDEQFF. The CDR3 DNA reads as TGTGCCAGCAGCTCTCTAGACAGGGGCGGTTTGGATGAGCAGTTCTTC. The rearrangement links TRBV5-4 to TRBJ2-1; 8 nucleotides agree with TRBD1. Germline V gene sequence: CDR1 SGHNT, CDR2 YYREEE (reference sequence). This CDR3 region has 16 residues. V gave up 3 bases and J gave up 8 bases; unmatched junction bases: 13.

In regard to this clone: The sample carries other DNA sequences with the same CDR3. The chain couples TRBV9 to TRBJ1-2; D might be TRBD1 (6 bases). This CDR3 comprises 12 residues. Trimming left V 0 bases short and J 7 bases short, with 7 bases between. The germline V gene encodes CDR1 SGDLS and CDR2 YYNGEE. As DNA, the CDR3 is TGTGCCAGCAGCGTAGGAGGGGGTGGCTACACCTTC. As protein: CASSVGGGGYTF. The whole variable domain, filled in from reference TRBV9 and TRBJ1-2, reads DSGVTQTPKHLITATGQRVTLRCSPRSGDLSVYWYQQSLDQGLQFLIQYYNGEERAKGNILERFSAQQFPDLHSELNLSSLELGDSALYFCASSVGGGGYTFGSGTRLTVV.

This chain links TRBV2 with TRBJ2-4; D possibly corresponds to TRBD1 (5 bases). V was cut by 1 base and J by 6 bases, with 7 bases left in between. CDR1 and CDR2 (germline): SNHLY, FYNNEI. The CDR3 has 13 residues. Here the CDR3 reads CASSEGGGNIQYF. DNA for the CDR3: TGTGCCAGCAGTGAAGGGGGCGGAAACATTCAGTACTTC.

The rearrangement uses TRBV11-1 and TRBJ2-5; D is unresolved. Germline V gene lookup returns CDR1 SGHAT and CDR2 FQDESV (reference sequence). There are 13 residues in the CDR3. V was pared by 2 bases and J by 5 bases, with 9 bases between. CDR3 in amino acids: CASSLRPSETQYF. The CDR3 DNA reads TGTGCCAGCAGCTTAAGACCCAGTGAGACCCAGTACTTC. Together with reference TRBV11-1 and TRBJ2-5, the CDR3 gives the full variable domain: EAEVAQSPRYKITEKSQAVAFWCDPISGHATLYWYRQILGQGPELLVQFQDESVVDDSQLPKDRFSAERLKGVDSTLKIQPAELGDSAMYLCASSLRPSETQYFGPGTRLLVL.

This clone was observed once. This CDR3 is CASSGRVGNEQFF. The DNA of the CDR3 is TGTGCCAGCAGCGGGAGGGTGGGCAATGAGCAGTTCTTC. J is TRBJ2-1 and V is TRBV27; 8 bases are shared with TRBD2. This CDR3 has 13 amino acids. CDR1 is MNHEY and CDR2 is SMNVEV in the germline V gene (reference sequence). V was clipped by 6 bases and J by 6 bases; unmatched bases: 4.

This clone was seen just once. The chain has TRBV7-2 and TRBJ2-7, with TRBD2 identical over 8 bases. CDR3 size: 18 residues. V shed 2 bases, J shed 4 bases, and the junction held 16 bases outside the gene matches. Germline-derived CDR1 and CDR2 are SGHTA and FQGNSA. The DNA of the CDR3 is TGTGCCAGCAGCTTACCGCGGGAGGCAGGGGCGCGAAGGTACGAGCAGTACTTC. Translated: CASSLPREAGARRYEQYF. The entire variable domain, with the rest obtained from reference TRBV7-2 and TRBJ2-7, is as follows: GAGVSQSPSNKVTEKGKDVELRCDPISGHTALYWYRQSLGQGLEFLIYFQGNSAPDKSGLPSDRFSAERTGGSVSTLTIQRTQQEDSAVYLCASSLPREAGARRYEQYFGPGTRLTVT.

This clone was seen once. V and J are TRBV4-1 and TRBJ2-2; the D call may be TRBD1 or TRBD2 (5 bases each). This CDR3 is built from 17 residues. The V and J ends lost 3 bases and 4 bases respectively, with 18 bases between them. Germline lookup yields CDR1 MGHRA and CDR2 YSYEKL. The CDR3: CASSQGNRGGGTGELFF. CDR3 DNA: TGCGCCAGCAGCCAGGGCAACCGGGGCGGAGGCACCGGGGAGCTGTTTTTT.

This clone was detected a few times. CDR3 sequence: CATSRGRGGNQPQHF. The CDR3 nucleotides are TGTGCCACCAGCAGAGGCAGGGGGGGGAATCAGCCCCAGCATTTT. V gene TRBV15 combines with J gene TRBJ1-5, with TRBD1 matching over 7 bases. The CDR3 is made up of 15 amino acids. CDR1 and CDR2 from the germline V gene are LNHNV and YYDKDF (reference sequence). V lost 1 base and J lost 4; bases outside the gene matches: 4.

The V and J genes are TRBV2 and TRBJ1-1; D remains unclear. V was cut by 9 bases and J by 1 base, with 6 bases left in between. The CDR3 extends over 11 amino acids. From germline, CDR1 is SNHLY and CDR2 FYNNEI. The CDR3 protein is CARLPNTEAFF. Here the CDR3 DNA reads TGTGCCAGGTTACCGAACACTGAAGCTTTCTTT.

The CDR3 bases are TGTGCCAGCAGTTACTCAGTTCAGATCAATGAGCAGTTCTTC. It translates to CASSYSVQINEQFF. This chain connects TRBV6-5 to TRBJ2-1, with D unclear. V lost 0 bases to trimming and J lost 6 bases, with 9 bases between them. CDR1 is MNHEY, CDR2 SVGAGI, per germline. This CDR3 comprises 14 residues.

This clone was observed a handful of times. V gene TRBV10-3 combines with J gene TRBJ1-1; tentatively, D is TRBD1 (5 bases). The CDR3 is 15 amino acids. Germline loops: CDR1 ENHRY, CDR2 SYGVKD. V was shortened by 4 bases and J by 4 bases, with 16 bases between the two germline ends. This CDR3 reads CAISVGSGSSTEAFF. CDR3 DNA: TGTGCCATCAGTGTCGGTTCAGGGAGCAGCACTGAAGCTTTCTTT.

Only one count was recorded for this clone. The J gene is TRBJ2-7, the V gene TRBV27; 9 bases are shared with TRBD2. The CDR3 totals 13 residues. J lost 6 bases, V lost 7 bases, and 7 bases had no gene match. CDR1 is MNHEY and CDR2 is SMNVEV in the germline V gene (reference sequence). The CDR3 sequence: CASNRGRGGEQYF. The CDR3 DNA sequence: TGTGCCAGCAATCGGGGGCGGGGGGGCGAGCAGTACTTC.

The rearrangement uses TRBV28 and TRBJ1-2; D is ambiguous. Trimming took 3 bases from V and 5 from J, leaving 10 bases between them. CDR1 is MDHEN, CDR2 SYDVKM, per germline. The CDR3 runs 13 residues. The CDR3, as DNA: TGTGCCAGCAGTTTGACCCTACGTTATGGCTACACCTTC. Translating it yields CASSLTLRYGYTF.

CDR3 nucleotides: TGCGCCAGCAGCCTACTCCCGGACCAGACCTACAATGAGCAGTTCTTC. Its translation: CASSLLPDQTYNEQFF. The chain combines TRBV4-1 with TRBJ2-1; D not resolved. V was pared by 4 bases and J by 2 bases, with 15 bases between. The germline V gene encodes CDR1 MGHRA and CDR2 YSYEKL. The CDR3 covers 16 residues.

CDR3 in amino acids: CASSPTPGQGSYGYTF. Written as DNA, the CDR3 is TGTGCCAGCAGTCCTACCCCGGGACAGGGGAGCTATGGCTACACCTTC. J is TRBJ1-2 and V is TRBV27; 10 bases are a match to TRBD1. Germline-derived CDR1 and CDR2 are MNHEY and SMNVEV (reference sequence). J lost 4 bases, V lost 5 bases, and 10 bases had no gene match. The CDR3 sequence is 16 residues long.